Below are 19 T cell receptor beta chains sequenced from a single sample in a study of regulatory T cells in long-lasting Graves disease. The authors built TCR beta libraries using iRepertoire HTBI primers and Arm-PCR of CDR3 regions. One entry per CDR3 protein, called by TCRdb with MiXCR from the multiplex PCR reads. This table holds about 470,000 distinct CDR3 sequences, under 25% found once. Sample time point: persistent/refractory GD, antithyroid drugs over 5 years with positive TRAb. Construction of the TCR library relied on RNA isolated from PBMCs. The input for sequencing was peripheral blood mononuclear cells (PBMCs), taken when the disease was refractory, from a patient treated with antithyroid drugs. These TCRs come from a female donor with Graves disease.

At least ten counts were recorded for this clonotype. The chain links TRBV28 to TRBJ2-7; no reliable D call. CDR3 size: 12 residues. The germline V gene encodes CDR1 MDHEN and CDR2 SYDVKM. V lost 5 bases and J lost 5, with 10 bases in between. The CDR3 is CASSIGVNEQYF. The CDR3 DNA reads TGTGCCAGCAGTATTGGGGTTAACGAGCAGTACTTC.

This clonotype has just a few counts. The chain employs TRBV27 and TRBJ1-1; perhaps TRBD1 as D (5 bases). Trimming took 6 bases from V and 3 from J, leaving 20 bases between them. The CDR3 extends over 16 amino acids. CDR1 and CDR2 (germline): MNHEY, SMNVEV (reference sequence). CDR3 region: CASRIRGGSLDTEAFF. CDR3 nucleotide sequence: TGTGCCAGCAGGATACGGGGGGGATCGTTGGACACTGAAGCTTTCTTT.

This clonotype was seen at least ten times. The rearrangement links TRBV11-2 to TRBJ2-5; no definite D call. CDR3 length equals 16 residues. Looked up from germline, CDR1 is SGHAT and CDR2 is FQNNGV. Trimming shortened V by 0 bases and J by 2 bases, and 13 bases separated the two germline ends. DNA of the CDR3: TGTGCCAGCAGCTTAGATCTTACTCTACGACAAGAGACCCAGTACTTC. This translates into CASSLDLTLRQETQYF.

The chain joins TRBV28 to TRBJ2-1, with no clear D. V gave up 1 base and J gave up 5 bases, with 12 bases separating them. Germline values: CDR1 MDHEN, CDR2 SYDVKM. The CDR3 has 15 residues. CDR3 DNA sequence: TGTGCCAGCAGTTTATCCGAAAGGTCCCACAATGAGCAGTTCTTC. Residues: CASSLSERSHNEQFF.

This clonotype was picked up a small number of times. The CDR3 DNA reads TGTGCCAGCAGTGCAGGGGGGAGACTAGCGGGAGTGGAGACCCAGTACTTC. Protein product: CASSAGGRLAGVETQYF. The chain employs TRBV9 and TRBJ2-5, with 12 bases identical to TRBD2. Germline CDR1 SGDLS, CDR2 YYNGEE. Unmatched junction bases numbered 13, after V lost 5 bases and J lost 5 bases. The CDR3 contains 17 residues.

Notes on this clonotype: A much larger clonotype is one base distant, so this may be a read error. The rearrangement uses TRBV11-2 and TRBJ2-7, with unresolved D. This CDR3 is 14 amino acids long. Germline assignment: CDR1 SGHAT and CDR2 FQNNGV. The chain's CDR3 is CTSSLDPDRYEQYF. In DNA form, the CDR3 reads TGTACCAGCAGCTTAGACCCGGATCGCTACGAGCAGTACTTC.

This clonotype was seen a handful of times. J is TRBJ2-7 and V is TRBV5-1, with D maybe TRBD2 (7 bases). CDR1 is SGHRS, CDR2 YFSETQ, per germline. V gave up 0 bases and J gave up 7 bases, with 14 bases separating them. The CDR3 length is 14 residues. CDR3 in amino acids: CASSLAGGDWEQYF. Written as DNA, the CDR3 is TGCGCCAGCAGCTTGGCGGGGGGCGACTGGGAGCAGTACTTC.

This clonotype was picked up many times. The chain has TRBV6-1 and TRBJ2-7, with D possibly matching TRBD1 (6 bases). The CDR3 is 15 residues long. Germline lookup yields CDR1 MNHNS and CDR2 SASEGT. V lost 2 bases and J lost 3, with 14 bases in between. The CDR3 nucleotides are TGTGCCAGCAGTGAATTGGGCCAGGGGAACTACGAGCAGTACTTC. This codes for CASSELGQGNYEQYF.

The J gene is TRBJ2-4, the V gene TRBV6-1; TRBD2 is a possible D gene (6 bases). CDR3 length equals 13 residues. Between the trimmed V and J ends, which lost 6 bases and 7 bases, there was a span of 13 bases. Germline V gene data show CDR1 as MNHNS and CDR2 as SASEGT. This CDR3 reads CASREGGRNIQYF. Here the CDR3 DNA reads TGTGCCAGCAGGGAGGGCGGAAGGAACATTCAGTACTTC.

This clonotype came up many times. The rearrangement uses TRBV29-1 and TRBJ1-2, with TRBD1 matching over 7 bases. The CDR3 length is 14 residues. Germline loops: CDR1 SQVTM, CDR2 ANQGSEA. V shed 0 bases, J shed 4 bases, and the junction held 5 bases outside the gene matches. CDR3: CSVEDTGEGYGYTF. The CDR3 DNA follows: TGCAGCGTTGAAGATACAGGGGAAGGCTATGGCTACACCTTC.

The chain employs TRBV7-9 and TRBJ2-5; D is unresolved. Looked up from germline, CDR1 is SEHNR and CDR2 is FQNEAQ (reference sequence). The CDR3 loop spans 14 amino acids. The V and J ends lost 5 bases and 2 bases respectively, with 12 bases between them. The CDR3 region has the DNA TGTGCCAGCAGCCCGACGGACCTTCAAGAGACCCAGTACTTC. This codes for CASSPTDLQETQYF.

V gene TRBV6-1 combines with J gene TRBJ1-1; tentatively, D is TRBD1 (5 bases). This CDR3 region has 14 residues. CDR1 MNHNS and CDR2 SASEGT come from the germline V gene. The V end lost 8 bases, the J end lost 3 bases, and 16 bases lay between the germline ends. CDR3 region: CASATAGGDTEAFF. The CDR3 DNA sequence: TGTGCCAGCGCCACAGCCGGAGGGGACACTGAAGCTTTCTTT.

In its sample, this clonotype was seen a few times. The V call is TRBV7-2, the J call TRBJ1-5, with D perhaps TRBD1 (5 bases). The CDR3 totals 15 residues. CDR1 and CDR2 from the germline V gene are SGHTA and FQGNSA. Trimming removed 5 bases at V and 3 bases at J, with 14 bases between. For the CDR3, the DNA is TGTGCCAGCAGCGAAGGGCCAGGGACCAATCAGCCCCAGCATTTT. Protein: CASSEGPGTNQPQHF.

V is TRBV7-9 and J is TRBJ1-4; D is unresolved. The V gene's germline CDR1 is SEHNR and CDR2 FQNEAQ (reference sequence). The CDR3 loop spans 12 amino acids. V was shortened by 4 bases and J by 7 bases, with 7 bases between the two germline ends. The CDR3 loop is CASSYLREKLFF. The CDR3 DNA reads TGTGCCAGCAGCTATCTGCGTGAAAAACTGTTTTTT.

The chain links TRBV30 to TRBJ2-2; TRBD2 matches 8 bases. CDR1 and CDR2 from the germline V gene are GTSNPN and SVGIG (reference sequence). CDR3 length: 15 amino acids. V was pared by 0 bases and J by 7 bases, with 7 bases of the junction left unmatched. CDR3 coding DNA: TGTGCCTGGAGTGTATGGCGGGAGGCGGTCGGGGAGCTGTTTTTT. Translation gives CAWSVWREAVGELFF.

In this sample, this clonotype turned up many times. The chain has TRBV12-3 or TRBV12-4 and TRBJ2-2; no reliable D call. The CDR3 extends over 12 amino acids. The V gene lost 5 bases and the J gene lost 7 bases, with 8 bases spanning the gap. CDR3 bases: TGTGCCAGCAGTGCAAGGTTCGGGGAGCTGTTTTTT. Its translation is CASSARFGELFF.

This clonotype was found many times. This rearrangement joins TRBV28 to TRBJ2-7, with 7 bases matching TRBD1. Germline CDR1 and CDR2: MDHEN and SYDVKM. After removal of 5 bases from V and 2 bases from J, the junction contained 18 bases not matched to a gene. CDR3 length: 18 residues. Here the CDR3 DNA reads TGTGCCAGCAGTCCGAACCCGGGACAGCGCTCCGCGCCCTACGAGCAGTACTTC. Amino acid sequence: CASSPNPGQRSAPYEQYF. The variable domain in full, with the rest retrieved from reference TRBV28 and TRBJ2-7, is DVKVTQSSRYLVKRTGEKVFLECVQDMDHENMFWYRQDPGLGLRLIYFSYDVKMKEKGDIPEGYSVSREKKERFSLILESASTNQTSMYLCASSPNPGQRSAPYEQYFGPGTRLTVT.

This clonotype was recorded many times. The rearrangement uses TRBV12-5 and TRBJ1-1; maybe TRBD1 (5 bases). Per germline, CDR1 LGHNT and CDR2 FRNRAP. This CDR3 has 13 amino acids. Between the trimmed V and J ends, which lost 6 bases and 8 bases, there was a span of 16 bases. In DNA, the CDR3 is TGTGCTAGTGGAAACACAGGAAGGCAGGAAGCTTTCTTT. This translates into CASGNTGRQEAFF. Full variable domain (outside the CDR3, taken from reference TRBV12-5 and TRBJ1-1): DARVTQTPRHKVTEMGQEVTMRCQPILGHNTVFWYRQTMMQGLELLAYFRNRAPLDDSGMPKDRFSAEMPDATLATLKIQPSEPRDSAVYFCASGNTGRQEAFFGQGTRLTVV.

V gene TRBV11-3 combines with J gene TRBJ2-3; no definite D call. CDR3 length equals 14 residues. Deletions cut 3 bases from V and 4 bases from J, with 11 bases between. The germline V gene has CDR1 SGHNT and CDR2 YENEEA. CDR3: CASSFDPYSDTQYF. The CDR3, as DNA: TGTGCCAGCAGCTTTGATCCGTATTCAGATACGCAGTATTTT.